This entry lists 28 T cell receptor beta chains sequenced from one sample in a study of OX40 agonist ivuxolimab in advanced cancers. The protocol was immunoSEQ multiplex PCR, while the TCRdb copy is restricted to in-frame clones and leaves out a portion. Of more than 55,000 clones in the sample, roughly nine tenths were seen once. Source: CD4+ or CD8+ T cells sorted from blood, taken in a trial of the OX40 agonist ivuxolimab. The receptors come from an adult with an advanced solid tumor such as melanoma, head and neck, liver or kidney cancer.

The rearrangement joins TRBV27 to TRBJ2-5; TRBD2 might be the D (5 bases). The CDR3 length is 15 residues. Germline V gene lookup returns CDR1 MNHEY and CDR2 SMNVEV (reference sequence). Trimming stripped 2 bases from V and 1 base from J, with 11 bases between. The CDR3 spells CASSLIGEPQETQYF. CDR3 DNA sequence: TGTGCCAGCAGTTTAATCGGGGAGCCCCAAGAGACCCAGTACTTC.

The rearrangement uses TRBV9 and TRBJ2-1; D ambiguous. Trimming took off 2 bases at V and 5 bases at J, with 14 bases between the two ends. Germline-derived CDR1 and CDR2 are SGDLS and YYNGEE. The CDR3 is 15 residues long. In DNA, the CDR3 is TGTGCCAGCAGCGTTAGGCCGGTGGGCGACAATGAGCAGTTCTTC. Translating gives CASSVRPVGDNEQFF.

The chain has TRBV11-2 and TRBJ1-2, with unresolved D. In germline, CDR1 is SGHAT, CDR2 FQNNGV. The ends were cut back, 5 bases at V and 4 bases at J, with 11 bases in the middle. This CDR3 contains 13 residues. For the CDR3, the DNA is TGTGCCAGCAGCCCCGACGGATTCTATGGCTACACCTTC. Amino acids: CASSPDGFYGYTF.

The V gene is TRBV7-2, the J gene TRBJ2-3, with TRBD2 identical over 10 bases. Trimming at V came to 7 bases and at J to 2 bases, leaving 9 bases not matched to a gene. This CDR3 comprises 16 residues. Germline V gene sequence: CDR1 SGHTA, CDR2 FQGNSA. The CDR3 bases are TGTGCCAGCAACCCCCGACTAGCGGGCTTCACAGATACGCAGTATTTT. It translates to CASNPRLAGFTDTQYF. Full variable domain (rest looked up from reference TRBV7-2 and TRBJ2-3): GAGVSQSPSNKVTEKGKDVELRCDPISGHTALYWYRQSLGQGLEFLIYFQGNSAPDKSGLPSDRFSAERTGGSVSTLTIQRTQQEDSAVYLCASNPRLAGFTDTQYFGPGTRLTVL.

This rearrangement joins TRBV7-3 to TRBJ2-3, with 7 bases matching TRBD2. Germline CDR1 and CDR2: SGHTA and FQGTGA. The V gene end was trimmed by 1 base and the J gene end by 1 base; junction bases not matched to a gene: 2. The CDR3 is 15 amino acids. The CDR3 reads CASSLNGGGTDTQYF. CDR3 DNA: TGTGCCAGCAGCTTAAATGGGGGGGGCACAGATACGCAGTATTTT.

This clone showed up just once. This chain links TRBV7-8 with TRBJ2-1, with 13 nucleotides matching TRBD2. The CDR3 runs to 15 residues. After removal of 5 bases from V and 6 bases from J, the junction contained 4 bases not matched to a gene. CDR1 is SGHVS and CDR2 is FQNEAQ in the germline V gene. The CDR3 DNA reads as TGTGCCAGCAGCCTTGGGACTAGCGGGATCAATGAGCAGTTCTTC. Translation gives CASSLGTSGINEQFF.

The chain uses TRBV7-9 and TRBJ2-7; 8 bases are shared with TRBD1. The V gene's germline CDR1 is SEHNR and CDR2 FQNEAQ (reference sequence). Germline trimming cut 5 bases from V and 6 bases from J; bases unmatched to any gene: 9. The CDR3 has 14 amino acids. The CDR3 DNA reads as TGTGCCAGCAGCCCCGGGACAGGTTCCGCCGAGCAGTACTTC. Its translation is CASSPGTGSAEQYF.

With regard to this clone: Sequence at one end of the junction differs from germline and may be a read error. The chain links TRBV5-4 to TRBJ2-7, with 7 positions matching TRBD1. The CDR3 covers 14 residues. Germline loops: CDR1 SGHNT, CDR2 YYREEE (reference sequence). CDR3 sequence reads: CASSSRTGAYEQYF. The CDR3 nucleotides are TGCGCCAGCAGCTCCCGGACAGGAGCCTACGAGCAGTACTTC.

The CDR3 nucleotides are TGTGCCAGCTCATCCTTAGGCGCCGACGACAATGAGCAGTTCTTC. Amino acids: CASSSLGADDNEQFF. The V gene is TRBV18, the J gene TRBJ2-1; D gene unclear. Trimming removed 5 bases at V and 5 bases at J, with 16 bases between. The CDR3 consists of 15 residues. The V gene's germline CDR1 is KGHSH and CDR2 LQKENI. Using reference TRBV18 and TRBJ2-1 for the parts outside the CDR3, the full variable domain is NAGVMQNPRHLVRRRGQEARLRCSPMKGHSHVYWYRQLPEEGLKFMVYLQKENIIDESGMPKERFSAEFPKEGPSILRIQQVVRGDSAAYFCASSSLGADDNEQFFGPGTRLTVL.

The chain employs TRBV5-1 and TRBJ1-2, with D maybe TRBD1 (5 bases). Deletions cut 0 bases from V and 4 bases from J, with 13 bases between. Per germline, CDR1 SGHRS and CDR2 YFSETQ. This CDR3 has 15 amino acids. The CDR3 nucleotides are TGCGCCAGCAGCTTGGCTAAATGGGGCCTCTATGGCTACACCTTC. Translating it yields CASSLAKWGLYGYTF.

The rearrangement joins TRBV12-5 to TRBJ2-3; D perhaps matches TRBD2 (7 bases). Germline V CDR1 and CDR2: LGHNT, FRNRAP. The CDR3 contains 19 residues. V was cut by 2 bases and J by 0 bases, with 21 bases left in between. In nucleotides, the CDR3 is TGTGCTAGTGGTTTGATGCCCCTGGCGCGGGGGCTGAGCACAGATACGCAGTATTTT. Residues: CASGLMPLARGLSTDTQYF.

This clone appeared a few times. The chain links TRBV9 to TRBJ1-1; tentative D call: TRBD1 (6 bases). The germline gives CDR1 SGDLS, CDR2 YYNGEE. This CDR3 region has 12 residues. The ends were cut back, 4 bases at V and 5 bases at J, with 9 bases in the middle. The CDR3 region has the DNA TGTGCCAGCAGCCGAGGGGGAACTGAAGCTTTCTTT. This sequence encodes CASSRGGTEAFF.

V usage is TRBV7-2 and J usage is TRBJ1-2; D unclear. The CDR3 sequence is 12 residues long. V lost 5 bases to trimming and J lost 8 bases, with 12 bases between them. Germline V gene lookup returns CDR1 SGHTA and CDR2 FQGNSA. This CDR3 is CASSARQVGYTF. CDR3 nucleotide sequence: TGTGCCAGCAGCGCTAGACAAGTCGGCTACACCTTC.

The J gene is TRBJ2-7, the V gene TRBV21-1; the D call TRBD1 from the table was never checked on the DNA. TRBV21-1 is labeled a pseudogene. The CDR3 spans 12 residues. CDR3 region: CASSFDRYEQYF. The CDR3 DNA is TGTGCCAGCAGCTTCGACAGATACGAGCAGTACTTC.

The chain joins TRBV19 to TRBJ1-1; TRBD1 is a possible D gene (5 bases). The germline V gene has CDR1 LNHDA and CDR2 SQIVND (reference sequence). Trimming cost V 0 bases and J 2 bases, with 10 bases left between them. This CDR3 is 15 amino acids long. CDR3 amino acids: CASSIDRGRNTEAFF. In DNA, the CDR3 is TGTGCCAGTAGTATAGATCGGGGCCGAAACACTGAAGCTTTCTTT.

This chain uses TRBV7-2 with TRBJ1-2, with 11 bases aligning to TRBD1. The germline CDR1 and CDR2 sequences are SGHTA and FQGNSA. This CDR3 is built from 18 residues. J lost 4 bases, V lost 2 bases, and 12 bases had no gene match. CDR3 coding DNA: TGTGCCAGCAGCTTACCTAATGTCCGGGACAGGGGGGCCTATGGCTACACCTTC. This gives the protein CASSLPNVRDRGAYGYTF.

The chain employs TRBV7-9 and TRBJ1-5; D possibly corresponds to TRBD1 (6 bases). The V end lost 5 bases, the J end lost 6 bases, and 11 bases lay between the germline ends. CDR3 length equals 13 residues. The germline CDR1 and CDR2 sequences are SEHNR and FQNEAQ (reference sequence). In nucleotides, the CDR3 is TGTGCCAGCAGCCAAGGGACACCTCAGCCCCAGCATTTT. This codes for CASSQGTPQPQHF.

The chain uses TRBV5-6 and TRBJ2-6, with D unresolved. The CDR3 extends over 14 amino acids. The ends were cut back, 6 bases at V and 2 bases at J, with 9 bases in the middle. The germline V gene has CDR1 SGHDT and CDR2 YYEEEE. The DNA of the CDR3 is TGTGCCAGCACCCTTGCGGCTGGGGCCAACGTCCTGACTTTC. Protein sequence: CASTLAAGANVLTF.

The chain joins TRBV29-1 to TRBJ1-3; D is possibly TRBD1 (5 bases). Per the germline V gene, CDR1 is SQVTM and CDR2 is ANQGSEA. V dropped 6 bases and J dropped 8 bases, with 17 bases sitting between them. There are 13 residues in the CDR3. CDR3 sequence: CSVAQAVRDTIYF. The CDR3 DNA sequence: TGCAGCGTAGCACAGGCGGTGAGGGACACCATATATTTT. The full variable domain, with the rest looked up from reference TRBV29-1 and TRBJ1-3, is SAVISQKPSRDICQRGTSLTIQCQVDSQVTMMFWYRQQPGQSLTLIATANQGSEATYESGFVIDKFPISRPNLTFSTLTVSNMSPEDSSIYLCSVAQAVRDTIYFGEGSWLTVV.

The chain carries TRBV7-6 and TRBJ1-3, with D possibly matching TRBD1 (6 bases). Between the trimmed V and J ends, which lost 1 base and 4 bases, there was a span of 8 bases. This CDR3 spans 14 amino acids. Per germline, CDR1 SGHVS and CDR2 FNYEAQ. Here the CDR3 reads CASSLGGRGNTIYF. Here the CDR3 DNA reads TGTGCCAGCAGCTTAGGGGGGCGCGGAAACACCATATATTTT.

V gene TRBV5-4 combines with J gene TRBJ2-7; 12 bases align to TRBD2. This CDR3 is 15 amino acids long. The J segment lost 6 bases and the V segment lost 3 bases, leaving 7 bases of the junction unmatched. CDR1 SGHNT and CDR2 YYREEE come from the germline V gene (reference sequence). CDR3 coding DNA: TGTGCCAGCAGCTCCTGGACTAGCGGGAAGGTCGAGCAGTACTTC. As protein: CASSSWTSGKVEQYF.

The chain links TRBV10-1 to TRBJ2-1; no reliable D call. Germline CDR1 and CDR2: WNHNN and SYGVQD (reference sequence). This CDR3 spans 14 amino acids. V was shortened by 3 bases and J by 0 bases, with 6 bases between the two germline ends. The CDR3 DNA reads TGCGCCAGCAGTGAAGGGAACTCCTACAATGAGCAGTTCTTC. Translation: CASSEGNSYNEQFF.

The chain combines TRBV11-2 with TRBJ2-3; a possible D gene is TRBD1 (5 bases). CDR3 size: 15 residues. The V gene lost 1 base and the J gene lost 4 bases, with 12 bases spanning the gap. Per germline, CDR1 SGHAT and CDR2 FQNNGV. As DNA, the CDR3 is TGTGCCAGCAGCTTAGGCGGCAGGGCCTCAGATACGCAGTATTTT. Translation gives CASSLGGRASDTQYF.

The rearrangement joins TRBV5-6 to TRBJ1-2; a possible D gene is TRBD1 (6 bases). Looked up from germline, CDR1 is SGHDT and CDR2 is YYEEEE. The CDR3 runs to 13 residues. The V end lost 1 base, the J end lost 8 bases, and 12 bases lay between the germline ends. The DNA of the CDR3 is TGTGCCAGCAGCTTGACAGGGCGAGGGGGCTACACCTTC. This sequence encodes CASSLTGRGGYTF.

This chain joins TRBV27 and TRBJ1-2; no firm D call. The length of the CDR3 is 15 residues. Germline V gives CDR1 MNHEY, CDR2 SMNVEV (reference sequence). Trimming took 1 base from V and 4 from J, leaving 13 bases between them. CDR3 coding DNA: TGTGCCAGCAGTTTATTGGCCGACGAAAGCTATGGCTACACCTTC. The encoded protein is CASSLLADESYGYTF.

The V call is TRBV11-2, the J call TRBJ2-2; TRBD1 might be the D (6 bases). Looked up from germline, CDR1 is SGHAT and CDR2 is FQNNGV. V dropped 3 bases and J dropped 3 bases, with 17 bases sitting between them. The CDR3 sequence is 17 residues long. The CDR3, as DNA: TGTGCCAGCAGCTTTAGCCCGTCAGGGGACGACACCGGGGAGCTGTTTTTT. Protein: CASSFSPSGDDTGELFF.

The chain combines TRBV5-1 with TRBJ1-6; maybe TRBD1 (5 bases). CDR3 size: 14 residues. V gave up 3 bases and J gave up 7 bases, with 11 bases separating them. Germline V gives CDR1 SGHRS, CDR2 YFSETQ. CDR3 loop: CASSSGRMNSPLHF. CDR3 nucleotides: TGCGCCAGCAGCTCGGGGCGGATGAATTCACCCCTCCACTTT. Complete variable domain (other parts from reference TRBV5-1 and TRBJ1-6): KAGVTQTPRYLIKTRGQQVTLSCSPISGHRSVSWYQQTPGQGLQFLFEYFSETQRNKGNFPGRFSGRQFSNSRSEMNVSTLELGDSALYLCASSSGRMNSPLHFGNGTRLTVT.

The CDR3 sequence: CASSLRQGYTGELFF. CDR3 nucleotide sequence: TGTGCCAGCAGCTTGAGACAGGGGTACACCGGGGAGCTGTTTTTT. The chain joins TRBV11-2 to TRBJ2-2; the match to TRBD1 covers 8 bases. CDR3 length: 15 amino acids. Germline V gives CDR1 SGHAT, CDR2 FQNNGV. V dropped 3 bases and J dropped 3; count of bases not matched to a gene: 3.